Sequencing of this T cell receptor (beta chain) was carried out in a study of beta chain features in type 1 diabetes. Study at large: Age and gender were similar between patients and healthy donors, as were cell yields. Findings and caveats of the study: Significant though moderate, a shortening of TCRB CDR3s appeared in all four CD4+ subsets of Type 1 diabetes patients.

This clone was seen only a few times. The antigen is unknown. Expressed TCRB transcripts were sequenced because the entire RNA isolate underwent reverse transcription. Profiled with immunoSEQ multiplex PCR; TCRdb holds only in-frame clones, not every one. The sample contains 60,000 to 75,000 clones, roughly 60% of which appear only once. CDR3 length: 11 amino acids. Between the trimmed V and J ends, which lost 2 bases and 9 bases, there was a span of 11 bases. Germline V gene data show CDR1 as GTSNPN and CDR2 as SVGIG (reference sequence). The V and J genes are TRBV30 and TRBJ2-7, with a possible D match to TRBD1 (6 bases). This TCR derives from a woman between 18 and 29 years old in good health. The sample consisted of Tregs from blood. CDR3 in DNA: TGTGCCTGGAGTTCACTAGGGGGGCAGTACTTC. Translated: CAWSSLGGQYF.